This T cell receptor beta chain was identified in a study of beta chain features in type 1 diabetes. Whole-study findings and limits: Patients with Type 1 diabetes showed moderately but significantly shorter TCRB CDR3s in all four CD4+ subsets.

The whole isolated RNA underwent reverse transcription, so sequencing captured expressed TCRB transcripts. Average read counts of stem cell-like memory T cell samples were approximately 940,000. This table comes from immunoSEQ multiplex PCR, and its TCRdb copy is limited to in-frame clones, with some not included. Seen here are 70,000 to 95,000 clones, around 32% observed once, and the top ten hold 0.4% to 0.45%. This clone has more than one count but fewer than ten. Its antigen is not identified. Each of the sorted populations had a purity greater than 95%. Germline loops: CDR1 LGHNA, CDR2 YSLEER. Trimming removed 1 base at V and 5 bases at J, with 10 bases between. This CDR3 has 14 residues.

V usage is TRBV4-3 and J usage is TRBJ2-3; D perhaps matches TRBD1 (5 bases). Sequencing was carried out using stem cell memory CD4+ T cells from blood. This sequence was found in a woman between 18 and 29 years old in good health. CDR3 loop: CASSQARGRDTQYF. CDR3 bases: TGCGCCAGCAGCCAAGCTAGGGGAAGAGATACGCAGTATTTT.